This T cell receptor (beta chain) was profiled in a study of blood T cell repertoires in COVID-19. Overall study context: COVID-19 samples from acute and convalescent phases originated in the United States, Italy and Spain. The analysed material was cDNA or gDNA that came from T cells, B-cell-depleted T cells, or PBMCs.

Trimming took off 6 bases at V and 7 bases at J, with 13 bases between the two ends. Germline lookup yields CDR1 MNHEY and CDR2 SMNVEV (reference sequence). The length of the CDR3 is 12 residues. Source study methods: Amplification of reference gene primers provided the estimated nucleated cell counts. The repertoire was sequenced with immunoSEQ multiplex PCR; TCRdb's copy has only in-frame clones and lacks some. D and trimming were read from the DNA, whereas the V and J calls and clone size are those reported in that table. The table has tens of thousands of clones, almost 90% seen once; the top ten hold 25% to 30%.

This chain joins TRBV27 and TRBJ2-7; D is unclear. This TCR came from a man in his sixties with active or convalescent COVID-19. What was sequenced was peripheral blood. The CDR3 loop is CASSSPAREQYF. The DNA for the CDR3 is TGTGCCAGCAGCTCACCAGCTAGGGAGCAGTACTTC.